Listed below are T cell receptor beta chains from one sample, sequenced in a study of beta chain features in type 1 diabetes. The table came from immunoSEQ multiplex PCR; TCRdb's copy has only in-frame clones and leaves some out. This table has 900,000 or so clones, roughly 16% appearing once. The sample taken for sequencing was naive CD4+ T cells from blood. These receptors were collected from a woman under 30 in good health. Each CDR3 is given with its conserved first and last residue.

V gene: TRBV14
CDR3 protein: CASSRQGVPEAFF

V gene: TRBV5-1
CDR3 protein: CASSQDTWGEQYF

V gene: TRBV7-9
CDR3 protein: CASTPYREETQYF

V gene: TRBV5-4
CDR3 protein: CASSSSGLIEQYF

V gene: TRBV11-1
CDR3 protein: CASSPRETQETQYF

V gene: TRBV2
CDR3 protein: CASSEGQPYTEAFF

V gene: TRBV7-9
CDR3 protein: CASSLRGSAVEAFF

V gene: TRBV12-5
CDR3 protein: CASGLRTGIYNEQFF

V gene: TRBV7-2
CDR3 protein: CASSRTNPSYNEQFF

V gene: TRBV28
CDR3 protein: CASSADRGTRGAYEQYF

V gene: TRBV27
CDR3 protein: CASSLWLAGVSGELFF

V gene: TRBV6-5
CDR3 protein: CASSYADSLNEQFF

V gene: TRBV18
CDR3 protein: CASSPMRRGSQETQYF

V gene: TRBV6-5
CDR3 protein: CASSRRGSNIQYF

V gene: TRBV5-1
CDR3 protein: CATRPSGRAADTQYF

V gene: TRBV28
CDR3 protein: CATREAFANTGELFF

V gene: TRBV7-9
CDR3 protein: CASSFGQGPYEQYF